The 2 T cell receptor beta chains reported below all come from one sample, sequenced in a study of vaccination and CD4 T cells after COVID-19. Treatment specified: approximately 9-day PBMC culture with coronavirus spike peptide pools or control peptides (ViraFEST assay). An Oncomine TCR Beta short-read assay was used to sequence the DNA from cultured CD4+ T cells. TCRdb reanalysed the PCR reads using MiXCR and keeps one entry per CDR3 protein. Among roughly 16,000 distinct CDR3 sequences listed, around 74% were seen once. These receptors have no identified antigens. What was sequenced was CD4+ T cells from blood, cultured in vitro. The receptors come from a human donor who had recovered from COVID-19.

The chain combines TRBV10-2 with TRBJ1-2; D gene ambiguous. Germline V gene sequence: CDR1 WSHSY, CDR2 SAAADI. The length of the CDR3 is 15 residues. The V end lost 4 bases, the J end lost 4 bases, and 16 bases lay between the germline ends. CDR3 amino acids: CASSVNAYPRYGYTF. For the CDR3, the DNA is TGCGCCAGCAGTGTAAACGCCTACCCCCGCTATGGCTACACCTTC.

This chain uses TRBV20-1 with TRBJ2-3; TRBD1 is a possible D gene (6 bases). CDR3 length: 15 residues. From germline, CDR1 is DFQATT and CDR2 SNEGSKA (reference sequence). Trimming took off 0 bases at V and 1 base at J, with 11 bases between the two ends. DNA for the CDR3: TGCAGTGCTAGAGATGGGGGCGCGGGCACAGATACGCAGTATTTT. Its protein is CSARDGGAGTDTQYF.